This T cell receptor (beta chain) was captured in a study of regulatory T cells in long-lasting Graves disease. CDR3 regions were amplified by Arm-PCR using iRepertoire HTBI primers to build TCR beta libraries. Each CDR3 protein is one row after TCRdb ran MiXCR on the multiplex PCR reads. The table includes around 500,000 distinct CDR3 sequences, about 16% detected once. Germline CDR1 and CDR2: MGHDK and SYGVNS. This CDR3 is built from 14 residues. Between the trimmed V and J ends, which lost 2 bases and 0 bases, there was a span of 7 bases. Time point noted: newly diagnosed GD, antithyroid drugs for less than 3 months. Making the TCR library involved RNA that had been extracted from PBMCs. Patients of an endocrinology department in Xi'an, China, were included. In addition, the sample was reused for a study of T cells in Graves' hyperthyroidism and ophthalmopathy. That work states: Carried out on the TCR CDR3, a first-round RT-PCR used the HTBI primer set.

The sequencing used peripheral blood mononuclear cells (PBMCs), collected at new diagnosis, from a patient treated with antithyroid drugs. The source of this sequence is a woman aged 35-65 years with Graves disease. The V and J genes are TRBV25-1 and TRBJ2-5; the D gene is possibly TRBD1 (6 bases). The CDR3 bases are TGTGCCAGCAGTGAAGGACAGAACCAAGAGACCCAGTACTTC. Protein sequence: CASSEGQNQETQYF. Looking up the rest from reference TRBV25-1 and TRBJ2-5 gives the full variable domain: EADIYQTPRYLVIGTGKKITLECSQTMGHDKMYWYQQDPGMELHLIHYSYGVNSTEKGDLSSESTVSRIRTEHFPLTLESARPSHTSQYLCASSEGQNQETQYFGPGTRLLVL.